This T cell receptor beta chain is drawn from a study of blood T cell repertoires in COVID-19. As handled by the study authors: The assay estimated nucleated cells by amplifying reference gene primers. The protocol was immunoSEQ multiplex PCR, while the TCRdb copy is restricted to in-frame clones and leaves out a portion. V, J and clone size are those of that table, while D and trimming were read from the DNA. The data show around 480,000 clones, approximately 90% seen once. The CDR3 length is 14 residues. Per the germline V gene, CDR1 is LGHDT and CDR2 is YNNKEL (reference sequence). Trimming took 3 bases from V and 8 from J; bases not matched to a gene: 5.

The sequenced sample was PBMCs or T cells enriched from blood (not recorded which). This clonotype was obtained from a woman aged 18-29 years who had recovered from COVID-19. The V and J genes are TRBV3-1 (or the pseudogene TRBV3-2) and TRBJ1-4, with 8 bases that match TRBD1. The DNA for the CDR3 is TGTGCCAGCAGCCATCAGGGGGCCGGGGAAAAACTGTTTTTT. Translation: CASSHQGAGEKLFF.